This TCR beta chain was obtained from a study of T cell responses to AZD1222 COVID-19 vaccine. The table came from immunoSEQ multiplex PCR; TCRdb's copy has only in-frame clones and leaves some out. The profile shows 60,000 to 100,000 clones, around 87% of them singletons. J lost 11 bases, V lost 4 bases, and 4 bases had no gene match. This CDR3 contains 13 residues. The germline V gene encodes CDR1 SGHRS and CDR2 YFSETQ. The source was peripheral blood, collected on day 0 of AZD1222 vaccination. This TCR derives from an adult in good health. This chain joins TRBV5-1 and TRBJ1-6; the match to TRBD1 covers 9 bases. The CDR3 here is CASSTDRGAPLHF. The CDR3 DNA reads as TGCGCCAGCAGCACCGACAGGGGGGCACCCCTCCACTTT.